This entry lists 32 T cell receptor beta chains sequenced from one sample in a study of CD8 T cells in ankylosing spondylitis. TCRdb analysed the 5' RACE reads with MiXCR anew, one entry per CDR3 protein. The top ten clones hold 7.8% of a sample with 250,000 to 350,000 distinct CDR3 sequences, about 19% of them seen once. Input material: blood, either unsorted or a sorted T cell fraction (not recorded which). All receptors derive from a male donor with ankylosing spondylitis or in good health (not recorded which).

This clonotype was seen a handful of times. The chain joins TRBV6-1 to TRBJ2-5; tentatively, D is TRBD2 (7 bases). The CDR3 extends over 15 amino acids. From germline, CDR1 is MNHNS and CDR2 SASEGT. Deletions cut 5 bases from V and 1 base from J, with 14 bases between. CDR3 amino acids: CASSPLRGAQETQYF. In DNA, the CDR3 is TGTGCCAGCAGTCCTCTCCGGGGGGCCCAAGAGACCCAGTACTTC.

The chain couples TRBV9 to TRBJ2-3; no reliable D call. The germline CDR1 and CDR2 sequences are SGDLS and YYNGEE. Trimming removed 4 bases at V and 3 bases at J, with 9 bases between. This CDR3 is built from 13 residues. CDR3 amino acids: CASSPELTDTQYF. In nucleotides, the CDR3 is TGTGCCAGCAGCCCCGAATTGACAGATACGCAGTATTTT.

V gene TRBV7-6 combines with J gene TRBJ2-2; TRBD2 matches at 11 bases. With V trimmed by 5 bases and J by 5 bases, 10 bases remained unmatched. The CDR3 spans 17 residues. CDR1 is SGHVS, CDR2 FNYEAQ, per germline. DNA for the CDR3: TGTGCCAGCAGCATAGGTCGGCTAGCGGGAGGAACCGGGGAGCTGTTTTTT. This codes for CASSIGRLAGGTGELFF.

V and J are TRBV7-9 and TRBJ2-3; D is possibly TRBD1 (5 bases). The CDR3 has 14 residues. Germline V CDR1 and CDR2: SEHNR, FQNEAQ (reference sequence). Trimming shortened V by 3 bases and J by 11 bases, and 18 bases separated the two germline ends. The CDR3 DNA follows: TGTGCCAGCAGCTTTGGCAGGGTCCCCTGGGGGCAGTATTTT. Protein product: CASSFGRVPWGQYF. The whole variable domain, remainder taken from reference TRBV7-9 and TRBJ2-3, is DTGVSQNPRHKITKRGQNVTFRCDPISEHNRLYWYRQTLGQGPEFLTYFQNEAQLEKSRLLSDRFSAERPKGSFSTLEIQRTEQGDSAMYLCASSFGRVPWGQYFGPGTRLTVL.

This clonotype was detected ten times or more. The V call is TRBV5-1, the J call TRBJ2-1; maybe TRBD1 (6 bases). The CDR3 has 13 amino acids. Germline V gene data show CDR1 as SGHRS and CDR2 as YFSETQ. The V end lost 3 bases, the J end lost 6 bases, and 10 bases lay between the germline ends. The CDR3 DNA reads as TGCGCCAGCAGCTCGGACAGTTTCAATGAGCAGTTCTTC. This translates into CASSSDSFNEQFF.

V usage is TRBV27 and J usage is TRBJ1-1; D is possibly TRBD1 (6 bases). The CDR3 contains 17 residues. V gave up 2 bases and J gave up 5 bases, with 21 bases separating them. CDR1 and CDR2 (germline): MNHEY, SMNVEV (reference sequence). The CDR3 reads CASSLMGLGGRGTEAFF. The CDR3 DNA reads TGTGCCAGCAGTTTAATGGGCCTCGGGGGGCGGGGGACTGAAGCTTTCTTT.

The table lists this clonotype with many counts. The chain links TRBV27 to TRBJ1-1; the match to TRBD1 covers 10 bases. There are 15 residues in the CDR3. After removal of 5 bases from V and 4 bases from J, the junction contained 7 bases not matched to a gene. Germline V gene lookup returns CDR1 MNHEY and CDR2 SMNVEV (reference sequence). The CDR3 is CASSARTGGSTEAFF. Written as DNA, the CDR3 is TGTGCCAGCAGTGCTCGGACAGGGGGTAGCACTGAAGCTTTCTTT.

V and J are TRBV7-7 and TRBJ2-1; 9 bases agree with TRBD2. Trimming cost V 3 bases and J 5 bases; bases outside gene matches: 2. The CDR3 is 14 residues long. Germline V lookup: CDR1 SSHAT, CDR2 FNYEAQ (reference sequence). CDR3 protein: CASSLGLANNEQFF. For the CDR3, the DNA is TGTGCCAGCAGCTTGGGACTAGCCAACAATGAGCAGTTCTTC.

The table lists this clonotype with many counts. This chain joins TRBV9 and TRBJ2-5; 8 positions agree with TRBD2. The CDR3 contains 17 residues. Trimming removed 0 bases from V and 5 bases from J; junction bases left unmatched: 12. CDR1 and CDR2 from the germline V gene are SGDLS and YYNGEE. CDR3 amino acids: CASSVVGGTSVTETQYF. CDR3 bases: TGTGCCAGCAGCGTAGTTGGAGGGACTAGTGTAACGGAGACCCAGTACTTC.

The chain couples TRBV6-5 to TRBJ2-1; 10 positions agree with TRBD2. The ends lost 4 bases at V and 5 bases at J; junction bases unmatched: 14. This CDR3 has 18 residues. Germline CDR1 and CDR2: MNHEY and SVGAGI. The CDR3 region has the DNA TGTGCCAGCAGTTCGCCCCGTACCCTAGCGGGAGTCGACAATGAGCAGTTCTTC. It is translated as CASSSPRTLAGVDNEQFF.

V and J are TRBV10-3 and TRBJ2-1, with 10 bases aligning to TRBD2. V shed 7 bases, J shed 7 bases, and the junction held 10 bases outside the gene matches. The CDR3 covers 15 residues. Germline V CDR1 and CDR2: ENHRY, SYGVKD. The CDR3 loop is CAITAATSGTNEQFF. The CDR3, as DNA: TGTGCCATCACTGCCGCCACTAGCGGGACGAATGAGCAGTTCTTC.

This clonotype came up many times. This rearrangement joins TRBV6-5 to TRBJ2-5, with D hard to call. Trimming pared 2 bases from V and 4 bases from J, leaving 8 bases between. Looked up from germline, CDR1 is MNHEY and CDR2 is SVGAGI. The CDR3 totals 13 residues. CDR3 region: CASSYRSAETQYF. In DNA form, the CDR3 reads TGTGCCAGCAGTTACCGGAGTGCAGAGACCCAGTACTTC.

This clonotype has just a few counts. The chain employs TRBV2 and TRBJ1-1; TRBD1 matches 8 bases. V was pared by 6 bases and J by 0 bases, with 0 bases of the junction left unmatched. Looked up from germline, CDR1 is SNHLY and CDR2 is FYNNEI. This CDR3 comprises 13 residues. Written as DNA, the CDR3 is TGTGCCAGCAGGGGACAGGTGAACACTGAAGCTTTCTTT. It is translated as CASRGQVNTEAFF.

This clonotype was counted once. CDR3 in amino acids: CAWSGAGAGELFF. The CDR3 nucleotides are TGTGCCTGGAGTGGAGCGGGAGCCGGGGAGCTGTTTTTT. This sequence joins TRBV30 and TRBJ2-2; 8 bases fit TRBD2. V was pared by 1 base and J by 6 bases, with 1 base of the junction left unmatched. Germline values: CDR1 GTSNPN, CDR2 SVGIG (reference sequence). The CDR3 is 13 residues long.

The chain couples TRBV27 to TRBJ2-3; D possibly uses TRBD1 or TRBD2 (5 bases each). The germline V and J ends were trimmed by 3 bases and 1 base, with 23 bases remaining between them. The CDR3 extends over 19 amino acids. The germline gives CDR1 MNHEY, CDR2 SMNVEV (reference sequence). CDR3 amino acids: CASSFGGTEIVKGTDTQYF. Written as DNA, the CDR3 is TGTGCCAGCAGTTTCGGTGGGACGGAAATCGTAAAAGGCACAGATACGCAGTATTTT.

This sequence joins TRBV29-1 and TRBJ2-1, with D possibly TRBD2 on 6 matching bases. The germline V and J ends were trimmed by 3 bases and 6 bases, with 12 bases remaining between them. Germline V gives CDR1 SQVTM, CDR2 ANQGSEA. CDR3 length equals 13 residues. The CDR3 here is CSVEGLPGNEQFF. As DNA, the CDR3 is TGCAGCGTTGAGGGACTCCCGGGCAATGAGCAGTTCTTC.

This clonotype was observed a handful of times. The chain recombines TRBV24-1 with TRBJ2-2; a weak D match, TRBD2 (5 bases). The CDR3 is 15 residues long. Germline CDR1 and CDR2: KGHDR and SFDVKD. V was clipped by 9 bases and J by 3 bases, with 16 bases between them. The CDR3 is CATRGGNKHTGELFF. The CDR3 bases are TGTGCCACCCGGGGTGGGAACAAGCACACCGGGGAGCTGTTTTTT.

V is TRBV6-2 or TRBV6-3 and J is TRBJ2-7, with TRBD1 identical over 7 bases. The junction had 12 bases not matched to a gene; V was cut back by 6 bases and J by 4 bases. This CDR3 has 15 residues. Germline V lookup: CDR1 MNHEY, CDR2 SVGEGT. DNA for the CDR3: TGTGCCAGCAGAACTGACAGGGTCCTATCATACGAGCAGTACGTC. Translating gives CASRTDRVLSYEQYV.

This chain joins TRBV20-1 and TRBJ2-2; 9 bases agree with TRBD1. This CDR3 has 14 amino acids. Germline V gene lookup returns CDR1 DFQATT and CDR2 SNEGSKA (reference sequence). The J segment lost 8 bases and the V segment lost 3 bases, leaving 7 bases of the junction unmatched. CDR3 loop: CSARGQGPGGELFF. For the CDR3, the DNA is TGCAGTGCTAGGGGACAGGGACCTGGGGGGGAGCTGTTTTTT.

This clonotype was observed a single time. V and J are TRBV7-2 and TRBJ1-6; D gene unclear. The V gene lost 6 bases and the J gene lost 9 bases, with 9 bases spanning the gap. This CDR3 comprises 12 residues. The germline V gene has CDR1 SGHTA and CDR2 FQGNSA. The CDR3 region is CASRFSASPLHF. In DNA form, the CDR3 reads TGTGCCAGCAGATTCTCAGCTTCACCCCTCCACTTT.

Many counts were recorded for this clonotype. V and J are TRBV20-1 and TRBJ1-3; the match to TRBD1 covers 9 bases. This CDR3 is 17 amino acids long. Trimming at V came to 3 bases and at J to 4 bases, leaving 13 bases not matched to a gene. CDR1 and CDR2 (germline): DFQATT, SNEGSKA (reference sequence). The CDR3 region has the DNA TGCAGTGCTAGGACGGGACAGGGATCCCTAAGAGGAAACACCATATATTTT. Translated: CSARTGQGSLRGNTIYF.

This clonotype occurred a few times. V usage is TRBV7-2 and J usage is TRBJ2-2; 11 nucleotides line up with TRBD2. The CDR3 spans 17 residues. Looked up from germline, CDR1 is SGHTA and CDR2 is FQGNSA. J lost 6 bases, V lost 1 base, and 7 bases had no gene match. CDR3 sequence reads: CASSLVLLAGGPGELFF. The CDR3 DNA sequence: TGTGCCAGCAGCTTAGTGCTCCTAGCGGGAGGTCCCGGGGAGCTGTTTTTT.

This clonotype was seen a handful of times. CDR3 in DNA: TGTGCCAGCAATCTTCCTGGGCCGGGGGAGACCCAGTACTTC. Its translation: CASNLPGPGETQYF. The chain is built from TRBV6-1 and TRBJ2-5; perhaps TRBD2 as D (5 bases). V lost 7 bases to trimming and J lost 5 bases, with 17 bases between them. The V gene's germline CDR1 is MNHNS and CDR2 SASEGT. CDR3 size: 14 residues.

The chain couples TRBV28 to TRBJ2-2; D is undetermined. The germline V and J ends were trimmed by 5 bases and 1 base, with 8 bases remaining between them. The CDR3 has 14 residues. Germline-derived CDR1 and CDR2 are MDHEN and SYDVKM. The CDR3, as DNA: TGTGCCAGCAGTCCCGCCGGGAACACCGGGGAGCTGTTTTTT. The encoded protein is CASSPAGNTGELFF.

CDR3 sequence: CASSFFDRNGYTF. DNA for the CDR3: TGTGCCAGCAGTTTCTTCGATCGGAATGGCTACACCTTC. V gene TRBV6-2 or TRBV6-3 combines with J gene TRBJ1-2; D is ambiguous. V lost 4 bases and J 6 bases, leaving 12 bases between the germline ends. Germline assignment: CDR1 MNHEY and CDR2 SVGEGT. The CDR3 covers 13 residues.

As concerns this clonotype: At one of its ends the junction is not consistent with the germline gene, which may arise from a read error. The chain combines TRBV10-3 with TRBJ2-1; 8 positions match TRBD1. Per germline, CDR1 ENHRY and CDR2 SYGVKD. This CDR3 comprises 15 residues. The CDR3 region is CTISESGGPYNEQFF. CDR3 bases: TGTACCATCAGTGAGTCAGGGGGCCCATACAATGAGCAGTTCTTC.

This clonotype was recorded a few times. The V gene is TRBV12-3 or TRBV12-4, the J gene TRBJ2-6, with D unresolved. The CDR3 loop spans 15 amino acids. V dropped 3 bases and J dropped 0 bases, with 6 bases sitting between them. The CDR3 coding sequence is TGTGCCAGCAGTTTGTGGGGCTCTGGGGCCAACGTCCTGACTTTC. Translating gives CASSLWGSGANVLTF.

The chain has TRBV6-2 or TRBV6-3 and TRBJ2-5, with 9 bases lining up with TRBD2. The CDR3 spans 20 residues. The trim removed 4 bases at V and 2 bases at J, leaving 20 bases unmatched. Germline values: CDR1 MNHEY, CDR2 SVGEGT. The CDR3 protein is CASSSPDFVRGSGRQETQYF. The CDR3 DNA is TGTGCCAGCAGTTCCCCCGACTTTGTAAGGGGTAGCGGGAGACAAGAGACCCAGTACTTC.

The table lists this clonotype with many counts. The chain joins TRBV12-3 or TRBV12-4 to TRBJ1-1, with 8 positions matching TRBD1. The CDR3 sequence is 13 residues long. Germline trimming cut 7 bases from V and 6 bases from J; bases unmatched to any gene: 7. The CDR3 DNA is TGTGCCAGCAACCTATCAGGGGGCCCTGAAGCTTTCTTT. The encoded protein is CASNLSGGPEAFF.

This clonotype was found a few times. The V call is TRBV6-1, the J call TRBJ2-5, with TRBD1 identical over 8 bases. The germline V gene has CDR1 MNHNS and CDR2 SASEGT. Trimming cost V 8 bases and J 4 bases; bases outside gene matches: 9. The CDR3 has 14 residues. CDR3 in amino acids: CASVRTGWRETQYF. In DNA form, the CDR3 reads TGTGCCAGCGTACGGACAGGGTGGCGAGAGACCCAGTACTTC.

J is TRBJ2-1 and V is TRBV9, with 7 bases aligning to TRBD2. Germline-derived CDR1 and CDR2 are SGDLS and YYNGEE. Trimming removed 1 base from V and 0 bases from J; junction bases left unmatched: 4. CDR3 length: 16 amino acids. In DNA, the CDR3 is TGTGCCAGCAGCGTACGGCGGGGGAGCTCCTACAATGAGCAGTTCTTC. Translated: CASSVRRGSSYNEQFF. Supplemented by reference TRBV9 and TRBJ2-1, the full variable domain reads DSGVTQTPKHLITATGQRVTLRCSPRSGDLSVYWYQQSLDQGLQFLIQYYNGEERAKGNILERFSAQQFPDLHSELNLSSLELGDSALYFCASSVRRGSSYNEQFFGPGTRLTVL.

This clonotype was observed at least ten times. V and J are TRBV6-5 and TRBJ2-4, with 10 bases aligning to TRBD2. J gave up 6 bases and V 2 bases, and 10 bases lay outside the gene matches. CDR1 is MNHEY, CDR2 SVGAGI, per germline. CDR3 length: 17 residues. CDR3 residues: CASSYPAVAGGINIQYF. CDR3 DNA sequence: TGTGCCAGCAGTTACCCGGCGGTAGCGGGAGGCATAAACATTCAGTACTTC.